Sequencing of this T cell receptor beta chain was carried out in a study of cytomegalovirus exposure and HLA in healthy donors. PCR employed 60 Vbeta and 13 Jbeta primers. The assay was immunoSEQ multiplex PCR, and TCRdb's table has in-frame clones only and misses some. The table lists about 130,000 clones, more than 75% of them singletons. As to this clone: Antigen: not known.

Trimming took 3 bases from V and 2 from J, leaving 20 bases between them. Germline V gene data show CDR1 as LNHDA and CDR2 as SQIVND (reference sequence). The length of the CDR3 is 18 residues. Whole-study findings and limits: The analysis excluded some indistinguishable V segments, including TRBV6-2 and TRBV6-3. Researchers counted around 180 TCR beta chains as cytomegalovirus-associated.

Sequencing input: PBMCs. The TCR was taken from a man aged 40-55 years in good health and CMV-seronegative. The rearrangement uses TRBV19 and TRBJ1-3; D is perhaps TRBD1 (6 bases). The CDR3 DNA is TGTGCCAGTAGTATGGCCGGGGGGCGCCCCAGACCTGGAAACACCATATATTTT. Amino acid sequence: CASSMAGGRPRPGNTIYF.